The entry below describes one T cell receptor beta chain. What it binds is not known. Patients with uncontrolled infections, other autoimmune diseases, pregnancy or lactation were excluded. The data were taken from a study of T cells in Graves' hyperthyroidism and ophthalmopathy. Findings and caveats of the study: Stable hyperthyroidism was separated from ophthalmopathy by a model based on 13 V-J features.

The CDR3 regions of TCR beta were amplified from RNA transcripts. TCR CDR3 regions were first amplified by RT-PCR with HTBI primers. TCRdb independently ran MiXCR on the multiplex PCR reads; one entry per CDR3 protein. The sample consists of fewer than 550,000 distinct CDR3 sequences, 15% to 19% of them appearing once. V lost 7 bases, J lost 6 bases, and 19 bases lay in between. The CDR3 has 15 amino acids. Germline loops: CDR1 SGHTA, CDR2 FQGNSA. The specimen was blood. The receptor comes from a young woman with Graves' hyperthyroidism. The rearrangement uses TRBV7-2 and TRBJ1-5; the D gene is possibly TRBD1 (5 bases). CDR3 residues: CASTTGTGLGQPQHF. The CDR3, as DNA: TGTGCCAGCACCACGGGAACGGGACTCGGTCAGCCCCAGCATTTT. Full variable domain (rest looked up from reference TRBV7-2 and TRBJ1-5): GAGVSQSPSNKVTEKGKDVELRCDPISGHTALYWYRQSLGQGLEFLIYFQGNSAPDKSGLPSDRFSAERTGGSVSTLTIQRTQQEDSAVYLCASTTGTGLGQPQHFGDGTRLSIL.